By its share, the clone carrying this TCR beta chain is medium-sized. What it binds is not known. The sample originates from a study of T cells in localized non-small cell lung cancer. General observations from the study: Higher blood T cell density went with longer overall survival. The tumor had only one region sequenced, so heterogeneity remains possible. Tumor showed lower T cell clonality than uninvolved adjacent lung, where it was highest. For the top 100 tumor clones, a median roughly 56 also appeared in adjacent lung.

In germline, CDR1 is SGHTA, CDR2 FQGNSA. This CDR3 is built from 15 residues. The V gene end was trimmed by 5 bases and the J gene end by 10 bases; junction bases not matched to a gene: 11. The table came from immunoSEQ multiplex PCR; TCRdb's copy has only in-frame clones and leaves some out. The sample yields roughly 38,000 clones, 85% to 90% seen once. The input for sequencing was peripheral blood, taken before any cancer treatment. The clonotype comes from a woman aged 18-50 years with stage III lung adenocarcinoma. V and J are TRBV7-2 and TRBJ1-2, with 12 bases matching TRBD1. The CDR3 sequence is CASSKTSGTGGFYTF. CDR3 coding DNA: TGTGCCAGCAGCAAGACTTCCGGGACAGGGGGCTTCTACACCTTC.